The clone carrying this T cell receptor (beta chain) showed up just a few times. cDNA carried unique molecular identifiers, and a universal primer site was added by template switching. Via MiXCR, TCRdb re-called the 5' RACE reads, giving one row per CDR3 protein. The sample shows around 680,000 distinct CDR3 sequences, 8.6% of them seen only once. The CDR3 covers 17 residues. V lost 7 bases, J lost 2 bases, and 8 bases stayed unmatched. The germline CDR1 and CDR2 sequences are KGHDR and SFDVKD. This sample was included in a study of identical twins. A further study also used this sample, focusing on yellow fever vaccine responses in identical twins. That report adds: A vaccine T cell response that seemed partly convergent and partly personalized was reported in twins.

The V and J genes are TRBV24-1 and TRBJ2-3; TRBD2 matches 13 bases. The source material was PBMCs. This clonotype was obtained from a woman younger than 30 in good health. The CDR3 protein is CATRGTSGILFTDTQYF. The CDR3 bases are TGTGCCACCAGGGGGACTAGCGGGATTCTCTTCACAGATACGCAGTATTTT.